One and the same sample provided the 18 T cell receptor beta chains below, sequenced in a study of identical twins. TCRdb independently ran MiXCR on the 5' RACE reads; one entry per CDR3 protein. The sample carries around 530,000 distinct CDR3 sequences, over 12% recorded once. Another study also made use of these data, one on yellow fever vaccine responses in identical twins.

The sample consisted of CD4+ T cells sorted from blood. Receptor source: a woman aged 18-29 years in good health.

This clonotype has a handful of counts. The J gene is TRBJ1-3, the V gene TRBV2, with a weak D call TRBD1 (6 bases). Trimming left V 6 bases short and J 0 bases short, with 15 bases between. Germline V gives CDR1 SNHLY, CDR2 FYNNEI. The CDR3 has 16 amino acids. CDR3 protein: CASSFDRLPSGNTIYF. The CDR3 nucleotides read TGTGCCAGCAGCTTCGACAGGCTACCCTCTGGAAACACCATATATTTT.

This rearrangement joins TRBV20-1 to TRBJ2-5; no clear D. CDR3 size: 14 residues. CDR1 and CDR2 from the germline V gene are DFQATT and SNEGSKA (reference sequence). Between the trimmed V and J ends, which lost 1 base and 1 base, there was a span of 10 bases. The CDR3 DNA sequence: TGCAGTGCTAGAGGTGGGGTAGCCCAAGAGACCCAGTACTTC. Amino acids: CSARGGVAQETQYF.

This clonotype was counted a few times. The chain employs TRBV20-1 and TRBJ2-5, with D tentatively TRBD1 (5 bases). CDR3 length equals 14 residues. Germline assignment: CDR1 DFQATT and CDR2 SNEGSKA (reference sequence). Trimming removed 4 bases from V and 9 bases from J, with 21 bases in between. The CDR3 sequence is CSATRTGPQGAQYF. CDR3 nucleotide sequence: TGCAGTGCTACTCGTACCGGGCCCCAAGGGGCCCAGTACTTC.

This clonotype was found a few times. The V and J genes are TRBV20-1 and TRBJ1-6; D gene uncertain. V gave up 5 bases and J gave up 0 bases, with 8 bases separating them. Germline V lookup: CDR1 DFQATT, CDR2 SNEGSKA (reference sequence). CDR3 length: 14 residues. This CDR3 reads CSAGEGSYNSPLHF. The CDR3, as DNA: TGCAGTGCTGGGGAGGGCTCCTATAATTCACCCCTCCACTTT.

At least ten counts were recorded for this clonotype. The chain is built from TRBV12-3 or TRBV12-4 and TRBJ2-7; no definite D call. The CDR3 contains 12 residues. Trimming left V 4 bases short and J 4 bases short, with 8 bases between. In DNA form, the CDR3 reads TGTGCCAGCAGTTCCCCGAGTTACGAGCAGTACTTC. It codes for CASSSPSYEQYF.

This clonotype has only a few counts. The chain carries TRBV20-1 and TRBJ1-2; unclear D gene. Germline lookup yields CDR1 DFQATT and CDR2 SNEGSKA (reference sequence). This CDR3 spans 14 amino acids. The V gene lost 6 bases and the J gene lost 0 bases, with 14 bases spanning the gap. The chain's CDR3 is CSARGRRANYGYTF. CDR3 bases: TGCAGTGCCCGTGGTCGAAGGGCTAACTATGGCTACACCTTC.

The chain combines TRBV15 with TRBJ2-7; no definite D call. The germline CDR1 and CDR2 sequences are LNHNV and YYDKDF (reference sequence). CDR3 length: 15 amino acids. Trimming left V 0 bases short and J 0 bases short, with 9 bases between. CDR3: CATSRDFIGSYEQYV. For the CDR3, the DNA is TGTGCCACCAGCAGAGATTTTATTGGCTCCTACGAGCAGTACGTC.

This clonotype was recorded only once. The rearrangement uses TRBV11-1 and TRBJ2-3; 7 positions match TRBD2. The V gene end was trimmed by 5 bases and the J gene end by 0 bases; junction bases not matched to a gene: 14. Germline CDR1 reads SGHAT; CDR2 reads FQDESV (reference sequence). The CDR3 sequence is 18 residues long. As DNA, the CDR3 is TGTGCCAGCAGCCTCATCGGCGGGAGCTCCCCTAGCACAGATACGCAGTATTTT. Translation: CASSLIGGSSPSTDTQYF. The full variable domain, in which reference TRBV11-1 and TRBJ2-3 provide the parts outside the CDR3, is EAEVAQSPRYKITEKSQAVAFWCDPISGHATLYWYRQILGQGPELLVQFQDESVVDDSQLPKDRFSAERLKGVDSTLKIQPAELGDSAMYLCASSLIGGSSPSTDTQYFGPGTRLTVL.

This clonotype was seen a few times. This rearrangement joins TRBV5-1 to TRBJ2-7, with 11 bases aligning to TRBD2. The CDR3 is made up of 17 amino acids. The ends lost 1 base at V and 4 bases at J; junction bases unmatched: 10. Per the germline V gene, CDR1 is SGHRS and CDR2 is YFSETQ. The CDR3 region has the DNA TGCGCCAGCAGCTTGACGACCAGTGGGACTAGCGGTTACGAGCAGTACTTC. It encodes CASSLTTSGTSGYEQYF.

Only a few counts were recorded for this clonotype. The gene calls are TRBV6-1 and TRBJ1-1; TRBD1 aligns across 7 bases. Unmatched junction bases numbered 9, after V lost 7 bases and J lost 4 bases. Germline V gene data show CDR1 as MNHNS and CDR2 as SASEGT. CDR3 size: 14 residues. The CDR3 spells CASTILTGFTEAFF. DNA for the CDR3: TGTGCCAGCACCATTTTGACAGGGTTCACTGAAGCTTTCTTT.

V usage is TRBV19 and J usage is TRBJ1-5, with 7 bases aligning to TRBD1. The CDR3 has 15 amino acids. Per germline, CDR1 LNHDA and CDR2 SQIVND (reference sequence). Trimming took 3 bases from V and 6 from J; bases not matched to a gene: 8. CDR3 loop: CASSIHRDSGQPQHF. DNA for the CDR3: TGTGCCAGTAGTATCCACCGGGACAGCGGTCAGCCCCAGCATTTT.

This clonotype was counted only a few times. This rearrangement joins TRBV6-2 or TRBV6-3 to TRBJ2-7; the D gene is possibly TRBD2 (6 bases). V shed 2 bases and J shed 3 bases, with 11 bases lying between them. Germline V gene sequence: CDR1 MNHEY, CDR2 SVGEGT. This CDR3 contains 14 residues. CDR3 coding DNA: TGTGCCAGCAGTTACAGGGGTAGCGGCTACGAGCAGTACTTC. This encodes CASSYRGSGYEQYF.

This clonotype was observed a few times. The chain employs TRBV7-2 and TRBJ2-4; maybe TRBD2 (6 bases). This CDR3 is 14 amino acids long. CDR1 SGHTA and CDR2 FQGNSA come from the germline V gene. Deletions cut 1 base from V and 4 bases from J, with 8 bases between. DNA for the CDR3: TGTGCCAGCAGCTTAGGGACTAAGAAAAACATTCAGTACTTC. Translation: CASSLGTKKNIQYF.

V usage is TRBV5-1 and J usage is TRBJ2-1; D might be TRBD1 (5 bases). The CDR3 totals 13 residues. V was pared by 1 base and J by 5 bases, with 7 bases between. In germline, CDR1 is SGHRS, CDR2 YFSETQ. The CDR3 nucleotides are TGCGCCAGCAGCTTGTTCAGGGACAATGAGCAGTTCTTC. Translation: CASSLFRDNEQFF.

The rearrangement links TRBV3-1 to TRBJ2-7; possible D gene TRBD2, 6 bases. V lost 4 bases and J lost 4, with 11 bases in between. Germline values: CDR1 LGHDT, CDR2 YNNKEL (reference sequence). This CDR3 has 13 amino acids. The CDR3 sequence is CASSPSGGYEQYV. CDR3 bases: TGTGCCAGCAGCCCCTCCGGAGGGTACGAGCAGTACGTC.

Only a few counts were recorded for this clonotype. The CDR3 sequence: CASSLAGQGIPGELFF. The CDR3 DNA sequence: TGCGCCAGCAGCTTGGCGGGACAGGGTATTCCCGGGGAGCTGTTTTTT. The genes are TRBV5-1 and TRBJ2-2; 9 nucleotides agree with TRBD1. V dropped 0 bases and J dropped 6; count of bases not matched to a gene: 6. This CDR3 region has 16 residues. Germline V lookup: CDR1 SGHRS, CDR2 YFSETQ.

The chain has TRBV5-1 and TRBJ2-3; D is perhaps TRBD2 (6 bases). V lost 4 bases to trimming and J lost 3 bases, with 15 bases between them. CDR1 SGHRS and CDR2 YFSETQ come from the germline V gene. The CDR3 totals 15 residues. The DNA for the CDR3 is TGCGCCAGCAGCCGGGGGACCGGGGGTACAGATACGCAGTATTTT. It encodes CASSRGTGGTDTQYF.

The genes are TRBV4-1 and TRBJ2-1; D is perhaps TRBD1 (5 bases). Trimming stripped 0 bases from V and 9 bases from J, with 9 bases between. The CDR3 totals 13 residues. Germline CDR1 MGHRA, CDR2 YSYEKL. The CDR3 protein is CASSQEDRGEQFF. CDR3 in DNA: TGCGCCAGCAGCCAAGAAGACAGAGGTGAGCAGTTCTTC.